Here is one TCR beta chain with its context. This sample was included in a study of blood T cell repertoires in COVID-19. Study summary: COVID-19 samples from acute and convalescent phases originated in the United States, Italy and Spain. T cells, B-cell-depleted T cells, or PBMCs supplied cDNA or gDNA.

Looked up from germline, CDR1 is SGHRS and CDR2 is YFSETQ. The CDR3 is 14 residues long. V shed 5 bases and J 5 bases; nucleotides not matched to a gene: 6. Authors' data handling: From reference gene primer amplification, estimates of nucleated cell counts were derived. TCRdb's copy holds only in-frame clones and misses some; the assay was immunoSEQ multiplex PCR. That table furnishes V, J and clone size, whereas the DNA furnished D and trimming. In the table there are 450,000 to 500,000 clones, approximately 85% of which are singletons. The sample comprised peripheral blood. V usage is TRBV5-1 and J usage is TRBJ1-1, with 10 bases lining up with TRBD1. This clonotype was obtained from a human donor in a cohort sampled during active COVID-19. The DNA for the CDR3 is TGCGCCAGCAGTTGGATGGACAGGGGGACTGAAGCTTTCTTT. Translation: CASSWMDRGTEAFF.